The 12 T cell receptor beta chains given below trace back to one sample, sequenced in a study of patients and donors after allogeneic stem cell transplantation. TCRdb reanalysed the RT-PCR reads using MiXCR and keeps one entry per CDR3 protein. The sample has 160,000 or so distinct CDR3 sequences; nearly 25% are singletons. The sample consisted of blood, either unsorted or a sorted T cell fraction (not recorded which). The origin of the receptors is a human donor who was either an allogeneic HSCT recipient or a stem cell or donor lymphocyte infusion donor (not recorded which). It is not recorded whose cells these are; they may come from a transplant donor.

This clonotype was found once. V gene TRBV7-3 combines with J gene TRBJ2-2; D not resolved. Germline CDR1 SGHTA, CDR2 FQGTGA. V was pared by 2 bases and J by 3 bases, with 7 bases between. The CDR3 loop spans 14 amino acids. The CDR3 sequence is CASSLAAYTGELFF. DNA of the CDR3: TGTGCCAGCAGCTTAGCGGCCTACACCGGGGAGCTGTTTTTT.

The rearrangement uses TRBV20-1 and TRBJ2-1; 9 nucleotides agree with TRBD2. The CDR3 has 16 residues. J was trimmed by 5 bases and V by 0 bases; bases with no gene match: 8. CDR1 DFQATT and CDR2 SNEGSKA come from the germline V gene (reference sequence). This CDR3 reads CSARDSAGGNDNEQFF. The CDR3 nucleotides are TGCAGTGCTAGAGATTCTGCGGGAGGGAACGACAATGAGCAGTTCTTC.

There are a few counts of this clonotype. The gene calls are TRBV7-8 and TRBJ1-2; 7 nucleotides agree with TRBD1. The CDR3 consists of 16 residues. Germline values: CDR1 SGHVS, CDR2 FQNEAQ. The ends lost 2 bases at V and 0 bases at J; junction bases unmatched: 6. The CDR3 DNA reads TGTGCCAGCAGCTTATCGGGACAGCCTACTAACTATGGCTACACCTTC. Its translation is CASSLSGQPTNYGYTF.

Concerning this clonotype itself: Given the absence of the conserved phenylalanine or tryptophan at the CDR3 end, a read error is likely. This chain connects TRBV12-3 or TRBV12-4 to TRBJ2-3, with 8 bases aligning to TRBD1. This CDR3 is built from 15 residues. Germline trimming cut 6 bases from V and 3 bases from J; bases unmatched to any gene: 8. The CDR3 DNA reads TGTGCCAGCAGCAGCCGGGACAGGACTACAGATACGCAGTATTTG. Translation gives CASSSRDRTTDTQYL.

The DNA for the CDR3 is TGTGCCAGCAGCCCGATAGCGCAATCCTACGAGCAGTACTTC. Protein product: CASSPIAQSYEQYF. This chain connects TRBV7-9 to TRBJ2-7; the D gene is possibly TRBD2 (5 bases). V was trimmed by 5 bases and J by 1 base, leaving 12 bases between them. Germline loops: CDR1 SEHNR, CDR2 FQNEAQ (reference sequence). The CDR3 loop spans 14 amino acids.

This clonotype was observed at least ten times. This chain joins TRBV27 and TRBJ1-1, with no clear D. Germline V gene lookup returns CDR1 MNHEY and CDR2 SMNVEV (reference sequence). This CDR3 spans 14 amino acids. V shed 2 bases and J shed 1 base, with 8 bases lying between them. In DNA, the CDR3 is TGTGCCAGCAGTTTAGACCCGCGGAACACTGAAGCTTTCTTT. Amino acids: CASSLDPRNTEAFF.

The table lists this clonotype with a few counts. V usage is TRBV5-1 and J usage is TRBJ1-1, with TRBD1 matching over 7 bases. CDR1 SGHRS and CDR2 YFSETQ come from the germline V gene. The CDR3 runs 14 residues. The V segment lost 4 bases and the J segment 1 base; nucleotides outside the gene matches: 4. The CDR3 region has the DNA TGCGCCAGCAGCATAGGGACAGCGAACACTGAAGCTTTCTTT. It codes for CASSIGTANTEAFF.

This clonotype was detected only a few times. The chain combines TRBV6-5 with TRBJ1-3; D might be TRBD1 (6 bases). Looked up from germline, CDR1 is MNHEY and CDR2 is SVGAGI. The CDR3 spans 17 residues. Trimming shortened V by 5 bases and J by 1 base, and 18 bases separated the two germline ends. As DNA, the CDR3 is TGTGCCAGCAGTCAGGGGATCTCGGTGTTTTCTGGAAACACCATATATTTT. Its translation: CASSQGISVFSGNTIYF.

The chain employs TRBV5-5 and TRBJ1-3, with D perhaps matching TRBD1 (5 bases). The CDR3 runs 14 residues. Trimming left V 6 bases short and J 1 base short, with 11 bases between. Germline V gene data show CDR1 as SGHKS and CDR2 as YYEKEE (reference sequence). CDR3 in amino acids: CASNRPGSGNTIYF. DNA of the CDR3: TGTGCCAGCAACCGACCAGGGTCTGGAAACACCATATATTTT.

This clonotype was observed a few times. This chain uses TRBV9 with TRBJ1-4, with TRBD1 as a possible D gene (5 bases). The V and J ends lost 0 bases and 5 bases respectively, with 11 bases between them. Germline loops: CDR1 SGDLS, CDR2 YYNGEE. The CDR3 has 15 residues. This chain's CDR3 is CASSVGGRQNEKLFF. The DNA for the CDR3 is TGTGCCAGCAGCGTAGGGGGGAGGCAAAATGAAAAACTGTTTTTT.

This clonotype was seen many times. This sequence joins TRBV3-1 and TRBJ1-5; D is ambiguous. V gave up 2 bases and J gave up 7 bases, with 6 bases separating them. The germline gives CDR1 LGHDT, CDR2 YNNKEL (reference sequence). The CDR3 is 12 residues long. The CDR3 DNA reads as TGTGCCAGCAGCCAATTGAACCAGCCCCAGCATTTT. Translation: CASSQLNQPQHF.

V gene TRBV2 combines with J gene TRBJ2-2; 8 nucleotides agree with TRBD1. Germline V gene data show CDR1 as SNHLY and CDR2 as FYNNEI. The CDR3 contains 15 residues. V shed 3 bases and J 0 bases; nucleotides not matched to a gene: 0. CDR3 sequence: CASSEDRANTGELFF. The CDR3 coding sequence is TGTGCCAGCAGTGAGGACAGGGCGAACACCGGGGAGCTGTTTTTT.